A selection of T cell receptor beta chains follows, all from one sample in a study of T cell responses to AZD1222 COVID-19 vaccine. Sequencing used immunoSEQ multiplex PCR; TCRdb keeps in-frame clones, though not all of them. The top ten clones hold over 2% of a sample with around 120,000 clones, 70% to 90% of them seen once. Sample: peripheral blood, taken 28 days after the second AZD1222 dose. All receptors come from an adult who received the AZD1222 COVID-19 vaccine. Each CDR3 is given with its conserved first and last residue. A D gene is named only where the DNA matches it firmly. Clone size is given for some rows only: seen once, a few or many times, or a class if the clone is expanded.

v_call	j_call	d_call	clone_size	cdr3_nt	cdr3_aa
TRBV28	TRBJ1-2	NA	NA	TGTGCCAGCAGTTTGAGAGAGGACAGCTTATATGGCTACACCTTC	CASSLREDSLYGYTF
TRBV24-1	TRBJ2-6	NA	NA	TGTGCCACCAGTGGATTTGGGGCCAACGTCCTGACTTTC	CATSGFGANVLTF
TRBV12-3/TRBV12-4	TRBJ1-1	NA	NA	TGTGCCAGCAGTTTAGACGAGAACACTGAAGCTTTCTTT	CASSLDENTEAFF
TRBV6-5	TRBJ2-3	NA	NA	TGTGCCAGCAGTTACGGTGTGAGCACAGATACGCAGTATTTT	CASSYGVSTDTQYF
TRBV30	TRBJ2-3	NA	NA	TGTGCCTGGAGTGTATTTGCAAGAAGCACAGATACGCAGTATTTT	CAWSVFARSTDTQYF
TRBV29-1	TRBJ2-1	NA	NA	TGCAGCGTTGGTAGGAGGGGCAATGAGCAGTTCTTC	CSVGRRGNEQFF
TRBV3-1/TRBV3-2	TRBJ2-5	TRBD2	many	TGTGCCAGCAGCCAAGAGGGACTAGCTAGTGAGACCCAGTACTTC	CASSQEGLASETQYF
TRBV5-1	TRBJ2-5	NA	NA	TGCGCCAGCAGCTACCAAGAGACCCAGTACTTC	CASSYQETQYF
TRBV12-3/TRBV12-4	TRBJ2-2	NA	NA	TGTGCCAGCAGTTTACTAGCGCGGGGGGAGCTGTTTTTT	CASSLLARGELFF
TRBV4-1	TRBJ2-2	TRBD2	many	TGCGCCAGCAGCCAAGGGCTTTTCGGACTAGCGAACACCGGGGAGCTGTTTTTT	CASSQGLFGLANTGELFF
TRBV6-2/TRBV6-3	TRBJ2-5	TRBD2	many	TGTGCCAGCAGTTACTCGACGGCTAGCGGGAGAAGCGAGACCCAGTACTTC	CASSYSTASGRSETQYF
TRBV4-3	TRBJ1-3	TRBD1	once	TGCGCCAGCAGCCATTCTACAGGGGTAGGAAACACCATATATTTT	CASSHSTGVGNTIYF
TRBV29-1	TRBJ2-2	TRBD1	NA	TGCAGCGTGAGGACAGGGGGCATCACCGGGGAGCTGTTTTTT	CSVRTGGITGELFF
TRBV7-9	TRBJ2-5	TRBD2	NA	TGTGCCAGCAGCACGACGACTAGCGGGGGGAAGACCCAGTACTTC	CASSTTTSGGKTQYF
TRBV7-9	TRBJ1-1	NA	NA	TGTGCCAGCAGCTCGATACGTGCAGGCCGGAGGACTGAAGCTTTCTTT	CASSSIRAGRRTEAFF
TRBV4-2	TRBJ2-1	TRBD2	NA	TGTGCCAGCAGCCAAGTGACTAGCCGGTACAATGAGCAGTTCTTC	CASSQVTSRYNEQFF
TRBV19	TRBJ1-2	NA	once	TGTGCCAGTACCAAAGGTCGGGGTCCCTATGGCTACACCTTC	CASTKGRGPYGYTF
TRBV28	TRBJ2-2	NA	NA	TGTGCCAGCAGTCCCCAGGATACCGGGGAGCTGTTTTTT	CASSPQDTGELFF
TRBV7-2	TRBJ2-1	TRBD2	once	TGTGCCAGCAGCTTACGTCTAGCGGGAGCTCAGAGCTCCTACAATGAGCAGTTCTTC	CASSLRLAGAQSSYNEQFF
TRBV14	TRBJ2-5	NA	NA	TGTGCCAGCAGCCGAAAGACAAACGAAGAGACCCAGTACTTC	CASSRKTNEETQYF
TRBV2	TRBJ1-1	NA	once	TGTGCCAGCAAGGTCGGGGGAAGGAACACTGAAGCTTTCTTT	CASKVGGRNTEAFF
TRBV29-1	TRBJ2-2	NA	NA	TGCAGCGTGGGACGGACGAACACCGGGGAGCTGTTTTTT	CSVGRTNTGELFF
TRBV13	TRBJ2-7	TRBD2	NA	TGTGCCAGCAGCCCGGGACTAGCGGGAGTCTACGAGCAGTACTTC	CASSPGLAGVYEQYF
TRBV10-3	TRBJ1-1	NA	NA	TGTGCCATCAGTACAGGGTATGAAGCTTTCTTT	CAISTGYEAFF
TRBV11-2	TRBJ2-1	NA	NA	TGTGCCAGCAGCTTAGGCTTTGGCAGCTCCTACAATGAGCAGTTCTTC	CASSLGFGSSYNEQFF
TRBV6-5	TRBJ1-5	NA	NA	TGTGCCAGCAGTTCACGCGTCAGGGTCGGGCAGCCCCAGCATTTT	CASSSRVRVGQPQHF
TRBV19	TRBJ2-4	NA	NA	TGTGCCAGTAGTACGCGAGGAGAAACATCGCAGTACTTC	CASSTRGETSQYF
TRBV4-3	TRBJ2-1	TRBD1	medium-sized	TGCGCCAGCAGCCAAGAAATGGACAGGGACCTCTACAATGAGCAGTTCTTC	CASSQEMDRDLYNEQFF
TRBV7-9	TRBJ2-3	TRBD1	few	TGTGCCAGCAGCCCGAGGGACAGAGTTAGCACAGATACGCAGTATTTT	CASSPRDRVSTDTQYF
TRBV6-5	TRBJ2-7	TRBD1	NA	TGTGCCAGCAGAATACCCAGGGGGATCGCCTACGAGCAGTACTTC	CASRIPRGIAYEQYF
TRBV25-1	TRBJ1-1	NA	NA	TGTGCCAGCAGTAGGGGTACTGAAGCTTTCTTT	CASSRGTEAFF
TRBV12-5	TRBJ1-2	TRBD1	NA	TGTGCTAGTGGTTTGGTACTGGGTCCCCCGGGACAGGGCAAAGATGGCTACACCTTC	CASGLVLGPPGQGKDGYTF
TRBV9	TRBJ2-1	NA	NA	TGTGCCAGCAGCGTAGGGGGCGGGTGGCTCCCCAATGAGCAGTTCTTC	CASSVGGGWLPNEQFF
TRBV5-1	TRBJ2-5	NA	NA	TGCGCCAGCAGCTTGGCTGGACAATCAGCCCAGTACTTC	CASSLAGQSAQYF
TRBV9	TRBJ1-6	NA	NA	TGTGCCAGCAGCGTTTATAGCTCCTATAATTCACCCCTCCACTTT	CASSVYSSYNSPLHF
TRBV9	TRBJ2-1	NA	NA	TGTGCCAGCGGTTTTAGCGGTCGCTACAATGAGCAGTTCTTC	CASGFSGRYNEQFF
TRBV9	TRBJ1-2	TRBD1	once	TGTGCCAGCAGCGTAAGTTTAGGGGGCGCTGGGAACTATGGCTACACCTTC	CASSVSLGGAGNYGYTF
TRBV6-5	TRBJ1-1	NA	NA	TGTGCCAGCAGCCGGCCCGGACATATGAACACTGAAGCTTTCTTT	CASSRPGHMNTEAFF
TRBV3-1/TRBV3-2	TRBJ1-2	NA	few	TGTGCCAGCAGCCAAGACCCAAACCATGGGGGCTACACCTTC	CASSQDPNHGGYTF
TRBV5-1	TRBJ1-1	NA	NA	TGCGCCAGCAGCTATGGAAAAGCGAACACTGAAGCTTTCTTT	CASSYGKANTEAFF
TRBV7-9	TRBJ2-7	NA	NA	TGTGCCAGCAGCTTAGATGCAGGGCCTTTCTCCTTC	CASSLDAGPFSF
TRBV7-2	TRBJ2-2	NA	NA	TGTGCCAGCAGCCAGCAACAGGCCGGGGAGCTGTTTTTT	CASSQQQAGELFF
TRBV9	TRBJ1-1	TRBD1	NA	TGTGCCAGCAGCGTCGACAGGGGCAAGAACACTGAAGCTTTCTTT	CASSVDRGKNTEAFF
TRBV6-2/TRBV6-3	TRBJ1-2	NA	NA	TGTGCCAGCAGTTACTCGTCCGGAGTAGTCTATGGCTACACCTTC	CASSYSSGVVYGYTF
TRBV2	TRBJ1-2	NA	NA	TGTGCCAGCATGGGGGCAGCCGTTTGGCGTCGCGGCTACACCTTC	CASMGAAVWRRGYTF
TRBV7-2	TRBJ2-3	TRBD2	NA	TGTGCCAGCAGCTTAGGCTATACTAGCGGCACAGATACGCAGTATTTT	CASSLGYTSGTDTQYF
TRBV30	TRBJ1-2	NA	NA	TGTGCCTGGACCGACCCAGGGGTTAGGGGTAACTATGGCTACACCTTC	CAWTDPGVRGNYGYTF
TRBV27	TRBJ2-5	TRBD1	few	TGTGCCAGCAGTCCCGGGACAGGGGGCCGGGAGACCCAGTACTTC	CASSPGTGGRETQYF
TRBV6-5	TRBJ2-1	TRBD2	NA	TGTGCCAGCAGTCGCGGGAGGGCCCAGGACAATGAGCAGTTCTTC	CASSRGRAQDNEQFF
TRBV19	TRBJ1-2	TRBD1	few	TGTGCCAGTAGTAGTTCGACAGGGTACGATGGCTACACCTTC	CASSSSTGYDGYTF
TRBV5-6	TRBJ2-5	NA	NA	TGTGCCAGCAGCTTGGGTACAAATCTCTTATCGTGGGAGACCCAGTACTTC	CASSLGTNLLSWETQYF
TRBV7-9	TRBJ1-4	NA	few	TGTGCCAGCAGTTGGACCTCGACTAATGAAAAACTGTTTTTT	CASSWTSTNEKLFF
TRBV4-2	TRBJ2-7	TRBD1	NA	TGTGCCAGCAGCCAAGATAGGGACAGGGTCCACGAGCAGTACTTC	CASSQDRDRVHEQYF
TRBV18	TRBJ2-5	NA	NA	TGTGCCAGCTCATCTCAGGGTGAGACCCAGTACTTC	CASSSQGETQYF